Listed here are 18 T cell receptor beta chains from one sample, sequenced in a study of blood T cell repertoires in COVID-19. The data were produced by immunoSEQ multiplex PCR, yet TCRdb's version contains in-frame clones alone and is incomplete. The table shows approximately 150,000 clones, with roughly 90% occurring only once. Specimen: peripheral blood. The source of these receptors is a woman aged 45 to 65 with acute or convalescent COVID-19.

The chain has TRBV18 and TRBJ2-2, with TRBD1 matching over 10 bases. J gave up 4 bases and V 5 bases, and 13 bases lay outside the gene matches. Germline CDR1 KGHSH, CDR2 LQKENI. CDR3 length: 18 residues. CDR3 loop: CASSSTIRDRGSTGELFF. Written as DNA, the CDR3 is TGTGCCAGCTCATCGACGATCCGGGACAGGGGTAGCACCGGGGAGCTGTTTTTT.

The chain joins TRBV19 to TRBJ1-5, with unresolved D. This CDR3 is built from 12 residues. Deletions cut 4 bases from V and 5 bases from J, with 6 bases between. In germline, CDR1 is LNHDA, CDR2 SQIVND (reference sequence). CDR3 nucleotides: TGTGCCAGTAGTAACAATTATCAGCCCCAGCATTTT. Amino acids: CASSNNYQPQHF.

In this sample, this clone turned up a few times. V gene TRBV23-1 combines with J gene TRBJ2-7, with TRBD1 matching 11 bases. TRBV23-1 is classed as an ORF, of uncertain function. The CDR3 extends over 16 amino acids. V shed 3 bases, J shed 0 bases, and the junction held 4 bases outside the gene matches. The CDR3 region has the DNA TGCGCCAGCAGTCAGCCGGACAGGGGGCTCTCCTACGAGCAGTACTTC. Residues: CASSQPDRGLSYEQYF.

This rearrangement joins TRBV4-3 to TRBJ2-2, with 8 bases lining up with TRBD1. CDR1 is LGHNA, CDR2 YSLEER, per germline. The CDR3 totals 16 residues. V was pared by 3 bases and J by 2 bases, with 5 bases of the junction left unmatched. CDR3 in DNA: TGCGCCAGCAGCCAGGAGACAGGGGTTAACACCGGGGAGCTGTTTTTT. Protein product: CASSQETGVNTGELFF.

This clone was found once. J is TRBJ1-6 and V is TRBV3-1 (or the pseudogene TRBV3-2); TRBD1 agrees at 9 bases. The V segment lost 4 bases and the J segment 4 bases; nucleotides outside the gene matches: 5. The V gene's germline CDR1 is LGHDT and CDR2 YNNKEL (reference sequence). This CDR3 comprises 16 residues. The CDR3 DNA is TGTGCCAGCAGCCTTCAGGACAGGGGATATAATTCACCCCTCCACTTT. Its protein product is CASSLQDRGYNSPLHF.

The DNA for the CDR3 is TGCGCCAGCAGCTTGTCTCAAGAGACCCAGTACTTC. Protein product: CASSLSQETQYF. The chain recombines TRBV5-1 with TRBJ2-5; no clear D. The CDR3 contains 12 residues. V gave up 1 base and J gave up 2 bases, with 3 bases separating them. CDR1 SGHRS and CDR2 YFSETQ come from the germline V gene.

V usage is TRBV30 and J usage is TRBJ1-6; D is uncertain. CDR1 GTSNPN and CDR2 SVGIG come from the germline V gene (reference sequence). The germline V and J ends were trimmed by 0 bases and 9 bases, with 9 bases remaining between them. The CDR3 runs to 13 residues. CDR3 protein: CAWSVEVFSPLHF. CDR3 nucleotide sequence: TGTGCCTGGAGTGTGGAGGTTTTTTCACCCCTCCACTTT.

V usage is TRBV19 and J usage is TRBJ2-1; TRBD1 aligns across 11 bases. Germline trimming cut 6 bases from V and 15 bases from J; bases unmatched to any gene: 13. CDR1 LNHDA and CDR2 SQIVND come from the germline V gene (reference sequence). The CDR3 is 14 residues long. The CDR3 DNA reads TGTGCCAGTAGGACCGGACAGGGGGCCCTCCAGTCGTTCTTC. It specifies CASRTGQGALQSFF.

This clone was seen a single time. V and J are TRBV14 and TRBJ1-5; 8 nucleotides agree with TRBD1. CDR3 length equals 15 residues. V lost 4 bases to trimming and J lost 4 bases; unmatched junction nucleotides: 6. The germline V gene encodes CDR1 SGHDN and CDR2 FVKESK. The DNA of the CDR3 is TGTGCCAGCAGCCTCGGGACAGGTAGAAATCAGCCCCAGCATTTT. It translates to CASSLGTGRNQPQHF.

This clone was observed a single time. The rearrangement uses TRBV29-1 and TRBJ1-4; maybe TRBD1 (5 bases). Germline-derived CDR1 and CDR2 are SQVTM and ANQGSEA. CDR3 length equals 14 residues. V was clipped by 6 bases and J by 8 bases, with 19 bases between them. For the CDR3, the DNA is TGCAGCGTCTCTGGGAGGGGTGGAGTGGAAAAACTGTTTTTT. This codes for CSVSGRGGVEKLFF.

The chain joins TRBV6-5 to TRBJ1-2; 12 bases fit TRBD1. The germline V gene encodes CDR1 MNHEY and CDR2 SVGAGI. The CDR3 runs 15 residues. V was pared by 6 bases and J by 8 bases, with 10 bases of the junction left unmatched. The CDR3 DNA sequence: TGTGCCAGCAGAAACGCGGGACAGGGGGCTTGGGGCTACACCTTC. Translated, it gives CASRNAGQGAWGYTF.

The gene calls are TRBV9 and TRBJ1-2, with TRBD1 identical over 7 bases. The CDR3 totals 14 residues. From germline, CDR1 is SGDLS and CDR2 YYNGEE. Unmatched junction bases numbered 5, after V lost 5 bases and J lost 1 base. The CDR3 here is CASSWDSLNYGYTF. The CDR3 DNA follows: TGTGCCAGCAGTTGGGACAGCCTTAACTATGGCTACACCTTC.

The V gene is TRBV15, the J gene TRBJ2-3, with TRBD2 matching 13 bases. The CDR3 totals 15 residues. V lost 3 bases and J lost 8; bases outside the gene matches: 5. The germline V gene has CDR1 LNHNV and CDR2 YYDKDF (reference sequence). CDR3 sequence reads: CATSSRTSGRVTQYF. CDR3 sequence (DNA): TGTGCCACCAGCAGCCGGACTAGCGGGAGAGTTACGCAGTATTTT.

The CDR3 is CASGSGLRGNTIYF. CDR3 DNA sequence: TGTGCCAGCGGATCCGGCCTCAGGGGAAACACCATATATTTT. The chain uses TRBV2 and TRBJ1-3; D gene uncertain. V was trimmed by 8 bases and J by 4 bases, leaving 15 bases between them. Germline lookup yields CDR1 SNHLY and CDR2 FYNNEI. This CDR3 has 14 residues.

This chain links TRBV10-3 with TRBJ1-6; 9 positions agree with TRBD1. Germline lookup yields CDR1 ENHRY and CDR2 SYGVKD. The CDR3 extends over 16 amino acids. Trimming cost V 2 bases and J 7 bases; bases outside gene matches: 6. CDR3 protein: CAISEHPGTGNSPLHF. The CDR3 bases are TGTGCCATCAGTGAGCACCCCGGGACAGGGAATTCACCCCTCCACTTT.

The V gene is TRBV5-4, the J gene TRBJ2-3; 7 bases are a match to TRBD2. CDR1 is SGHNT and CDR2 is YYREEE in the germline V gene (reference sequence). V shed 0 bases, J shed 5 bases, and the junction held 3 bases outside the gene matches. The length of the CDR3 is 14 residues. Written as DNA, the CDR3 is TGTGCCAGCAGCTTGGGGCTAGCGGTAGATACGCAGTATTTT. Protein: CASSLGLAVDTQYF. Looking up the rest from reference TRBV5-4 and TRBJ2-3 gives the full variable domain: ETGVTQSPTHLIKTRGQQVTLRCSSQSGHNTVSWYQQALGQGPQFIFQYYREEENGRGNFPPRFSGLQFPNYSSELNVNALELDDSALYLCASSLGLAVDTQYFGPGTRLTVL.

The rearrangement joins TRBV18 to TRBJ2-7, with TRBD2 matching over 8 bases. V was clipped by 2 bases and J by 7 bases; unmatched bases: 4. The germline V gene has CDR1 KGHSH and CDR2 LQKENI. The CDR3 has 13 residues. CDR3 amino acids: CASSPFRGGEQYF. CDR3 DNA sequence: TGTGCCAGCTCACCATTTCGGGGGGGAGAGCAGTACTTC. Using reference TRBV18 and TRBJ2-7 for the parts outside the CDR3, the full variable domain is NAGVMQNPRHLVRRRGQEARLRCSPMKGHSHVYWYRQLPEEGLKFMVYLQKENIIDESGMPKERFSAEFPKEGPSILRIQQVVRGDSAAYFCASSPFRGGEQYFGPGTRLTVT.

V usage is TRBV18 and J usage is TRBJ1-4; 8 bases line up with TRBD1. The V gene end was trimmed by 3 bases and the J gene end by 3 bases; junction bases not matched to a gene: 12. Germline V gene data show CDR1 as KGHSH and CDR2 as LQKENI. This CDR3 has 18 amino acids. The CDR3 DNA sequence: TGTGCCAGCTCACCTTTGGCTCAGGGGGCGAGCTCTAATGAAAAACTGTTTTTT. Residues: CASSPLAQGASSNEKLFF.